The entry below gives a single T cell receptor beta chain sequence along with its context. As handled by the study authors: By means of reference gene primer amplification, nucleated cell counts were estimated. Here immunoSEQ multiplex PCR was the method, and the copy in TCRdb shows in-frame clones only, minus some. For V, J and clone size, that table is used; D and trimming come from the DNA. The sample carries a few hundred thousand clones, 85% recorded once. The data are from a study of blood T cell repertoires in COVID-19. Looking at the study overall: Donors in the United States, Italy and Spain gave samples during acute or convalescent COVID-19. Sample material is recorded as cDNA or gDNA derived from T cells, B-cell-depleted T cells, or PBMCs.

This CDR3 is 15 amino acids long. CDR1 and CDR2 from the germline V gene are SGHRS and YFSETQ. V dropped 0 bases and J dropped 4 bases, with 13 bases sitting between them. The TCR comes from a human donor in a cohort sampled during active COVID-19. The chain joins TRBV5-1 to TRBJ1-1; possibly TRBD1 for D (5 bases). The sample comprised peripheral blood. In DNA form, the CDR3 reads TGCGCCAGCAGCTTGGCCATAAGGGGCCGCACTGAAGCTTTCTTT. It specifies CASSLAIRGRTEAFF.